This paragraph reports one T cell receptor (beta chain). CDR1 is DFQATT and CDR2 is SNEGSKA in the germline V gene (reference sequence). This CDR3 is 14 amino acids long. J was trimmed by 1 base and V by 6 bases; bases with no gene match: 8. The sample is drawn from a study of T-cell reconstitution after alpha-beta-depleted transplantation in children. Preparation of the TCRbeta library used unique molecular identifiers. One entry per CDR3 protein results from TCRdb running MiXCR on the PCR reads. This repertoire shows some 500,000 distinct CDR3 sequences, about 18% found once; its top ten account for 2.5% to 3.5%.

The source of this sequence is a human donor who donated a stem cell graft to a child with acute lymphoblastic leukemia. This chain connects TRBV20-1 to TRBJ2-7, with 8 nucleotides matching TRBD1. The input for sequencing was PBMCs from the stem cell graft donor, taken from the stem cell graft. The CDR3 DNA reads as TGCAGTGCCAAGGACAGGGTACGGTCCTACGAGCAGTACTTC. It is translated as CSAKDRVRSYEQYF.